The 17 T cell receptor beta chains presented below share a single source sample, sequenced in a study of PD-L1 blockade in urothelial cancer. The data were produced by immunoSEQ multiplex PCR, yet TCRdb's version contains in-frame clones alone and is incomplete. The sample yields about 100,000 clones, 91% seen once. The input for sequencing was PBMCs, taken around atezolizumab (anti-PD-L1) treatment. All receptors come from an elderly woman with urothelial cancer.

The chain links TRBV28 to TRBJ2-2, with 8 bases matching TRBD1. The J segment lost 0 bases and the V segment lost 7 bases, leaving 7 bases of the junction unmatched. This CDR3 is built from 16 residues. Germline values: CDR1 MDHEN, CDR2 SYDVKM. CDR3: CASIRTGSTNTGELFF. The CDR3 bases are TGTGCCAGCATCCGGACAGGGTCGACGAACACCGGGGAGCTGTTTTTT.

This rearrangement joins TRBV9 to TRBJ1-3, with D perhaps TRBD1 (5 bases). V lost 0 bases and J 0 bases, leaving 10 bases between the germline ends. The germline gives CDR1 SGDLS, CDR2 YYNGEE. This CDR3 is 16 amino acids long. This CDR3 reads CASSVGGGYSGNTIYF. For the CDR3, the DNA is TGTGCCAGCAGCGTAGGCGGGGGGTACTCTGGAAACACCATATATTTT.

The CDR3 sequence: CASSLTGDYYEQYF. In DNA form, the CDR3 reads TGTGCCAGCAGCCTGACAGGGGACTACTACGAGCAGTACTTC. This chain uses TRBV6-5 with TRBJ2-7; possibly TRBD1 for D (8 bases). This CDR3 is 14 amino acids long. V was clipped by 6 bases and J by 3 bases, with 15 bases between them. Per the germline V gene, CDR1 is MNHEY and CDR2 is SVGAGI.

V gene TRBV6-1 combines with J gene TRBJ2-7, with D possibly being TRBD2 (6 bases). The CDR3 loop spans 13 amino acids. The germline V and J ends were trimmed by 8 bases and 6 bases, with 17 bases remaining between them. Germline V lookup: CDR1 MNHNS, CDR2 SASEGT. The CDR3 region has the DNA TGTGCCAGCTTATGGGGGGACCCGTCCGAGCAGTACTTC. As protein: CASLWGDPSEQYF.

This clone was seen only once. The V and J genes are TRBV27 and TRBJ1-5, with TRBD1 matching over 8 bases. CDR3 length: 14 residues. Germline loops: CDR1 MNHEY, CDR2 SMNVEV (reference sequence). V gave up 5 bases and J gave up 9 bases; unmatched junction bases: 9. The CDR3 loop reads CASSPGTGRRPQHF. In nucleotides, the CDR3 is TGTGCCAGCAGTCCGGGGACAGGCAGGCGGCCCCAGCATTTT.

The J gene is TRBJ2-3, the V gene TRBV6-5; 7 nucleotides align to TRBD2. The V gene's germline CDR1 is MNHEY and CDR2 SVGAGI. J lost 4 bases, V lost 2 bases, and 6 bases had no gene match. This CDR3 is 15 amino acids long. Here the CDR3 DNA reads TGTGCCAGCAGTTACGGCGGGAGTGGCGCAGATACGCAGTATTTT. Translated, it gives CASSYGGSGADTQYF.

The chain's CDR3 is CASSISSPGGTEAFF. DNA of the CDR3: TGTGCCAGTAGTATCTCTAGCCCCGGGGGCACTGAAGCTTTCTTT. The chain couples TRBV19 to TRBJ1-1; D is perhaps TRBD1 (5 bases). CDR3 size: 15 residues. Germline V gene sequence: CDR1 LNHDA, CDR2 SQIVND (reference sequence). Trimming cost V 3 bases and J 4 bases, with 15 bases left between them.

J is TRBJ1-5 and V is TRBV30, with a tentative D call TRBD1 (6 bases). Germline lookup yields CDR1 GTSNPN and CDR2 SVGIG (reference sequence). The CDR3 has 15 amino acids. Trimming shortened V by 2 bases and J by 5 bases, and 16 bases separated the two germline ends. The CDR3 DNA follows: TGTGCCTGGAGTTTTTTGGGGGCTATTGATCAGCCCCAGCATTTT. As protein: CAWSFLGAIDQPQHF. Filled out from reference TRBV30 and TRBJ1-5, the complete variable domain reads SQTIHQWPATLVQPVGSPLSLECTVEGTSNPNLYWYRQAAGRGLQLLFYSVGIGQISSEVPQNLSASRPQDRQFILSSKKLLLSDSGFYLCAWSFLGAIDQPQHFGDGTRLSIL.

This chain connects TRBV19 to TRBJ2-1, with 7 bases lining up with TRBD2. Germline loops: CDR1 LNHDA, CDR2 SQIVND (reference sequence). This CDR3 spans 14 amino acids. The ends lost 5 bases at V and 5 bases at J; junction bases unmatched: 6. In DNA, the CDR3 is TGTGCCAGTAGTCCCAAGGGGACTAACAATGAGCAGTTCTTC. Amino acid sequence: CASSPKGTNNEQFF.

J is TRBJ1-4 and V is TRBV5-4; perhaps TRBD1 as D (5 bases). CDR3 length equals 16 residues. Trimming cost V 1 base and J 3 bases, with 13 bases left between them. Germline CDR1 reads SGHNT; CDR2 reads YYREEE (reference sequence). CDR3 protein: CASSLNVPGANEKLFF. The CDR3 coding sequence is TGTGCCAGCAGCTTGAACGTCCCGGGGGCTAATGAAAAACTGTTTTTT.

Here the CDR3 reads CASSANWGVGTEAFF. CDR3 DNA sequence: TGCGCCAGCAGTGCCAATTGGGGAGTAGGCACTGAAGCTTTCTTT. The V gene is TRBV10-1, the J gene TRBJ1-1; D is ambiguous. Germline V gene lookup returns CDR1 WNHNN and CDR2 SYGVQD (reference sequence). Trimming left V 4 bases short and J 4 bases short, with 16 bases between. The CDR3 consists of 15 residues.

V usage is TRBV6-6 and J usage is TRBJ2-6; possible D gene TRBD2, 7 bases. Germline CDR1 MNHNY, CDR2 SVGAGI (reference sequence). The CDR3 has 16 residues. V lost 8 bases, J lost 2 bases, and 16 bases lay in between. The CDR3 loop reads CASWAGASAGANVLTF. CDR3 DNA sequence: TGTGCCAGCTGGGCGGGGGCAAGCGCTGGGGCCAACGTCCTGACTTTC.

The V call is TRBV2, the J call TRBJ2-4, with no clear D. The CDR3 runs to 13 residues. Germline V gene sequence: CDR1 SNHLY, CDR2 FYNNEI. Trimming left V 7 bases short and J 5 bases short, with 12 bases between. The chain's CDR3 is CASTLHEENIQYF. CDR3 DNA sequence: TGTGCCAGCACACTGCATGAGGAAAACATTCAGTACTTC.

This clone was recorded once. The chain is built from TRBV19 and TRBJ1-2; 9 nucleotides agree with TRBD1. CDR3 size: 16 residues. The trim removed 8 bases at V and 4 bases at J, leaving 14 bases unmatched. CDR1 is LNHDA, CDR2 SQIVND, per germline (reference sequence). CDR3 region: CASLAAGTGYTYGYTF. The CDR3 DNA sequence: TGTGCCAGTTTAGCCGCCGGGACAGGGTACACCTATGGCTACACCTTC. The full variable domain, its missing parts supplied by reference TRBV19 and TRBJ1-2, is DGGITQSPKYLFRKEGQNVTLSCEQNLNHDAMYWYRQDPGQGLRLIYYSQIVNDFQKGDIAEGYSVSREKKESFPLTVTSAQKNPTAFYLCASLAAGTGYTYGYTFGSGTRLTVV.

The chain couples TRBV7-6 to TRBJ1-2; 9 bases agree with TRBD1. The CDR3 spans 15 residues. The germline gives CDR1 SGHVS, CDR2 FNYEAQ. With V trimmed by 1 base and J by 4 bases, 4 bases remained unmatched. The CDR3, as DNA: TGTGCCAGCAGCTTAGAGGGACAGGGAGGCTATGGCTACACCTTC. Translation gives CASSLEGQGGYGYTF.

The gene calls are TRBV2 and TRBJ1-2, with no clear D. This CDR3 comprises 11 residues. Germline values: CDR1 SNHLY, CDR2 FYNNEI. Trimming removed 5 bases at V and 7 bases at J, with 8 bases between. The CDR3 loop is CASSPWAGYTF. Here the CDR3 DNA reads TGTGCCAGCAGTCCTTGGGCTGGCTACACCTTC.

This clone appeared once. The rearrangement links TRBV6-5 to TRBJ1-3; unclear D gene. Between the trimmed V and J ends, which lost 8 bases and 4 bases, there was a span of 12 bases. The CDR3 has 13 amino acids. From germline, CDR1 is MNHEY and CDR2 SVGAGI. CDR3 in DNA: TGTGCCAGCTCGGCGGGTGGAGGAAACACCATATATTTT. This codes for CASSAGGGNTIYF.